The clone carrying this T cell receptor (beta chain) occurred a few times. These data are taken from a study of blood T cells in healthy people across ages. The germline V and J ends were trimmed by 4 bases and 0 bases, with 9 bases remaining between them. This CDR3 spans 13 amino acids. Germline lookup yields CDR1 SQVTM and CDR2 ANQGSEA. The use of a sample-barcoded 5' primer and a J-beta primer mix characterized a second PCR of roughly 6 to 11 cycles. TCRdb re-derived calls from the 5' RACE reads in MiXCR, one entry per CDR3 protein. There are over 950,000 distinct CDR3 sequences in the sample; under 40% occur only once, and around 13% lies in the top ten.

The receptor was derived from a man younger than 35 in good health. V and J are TRBV29-1 and TRBJ1-1; D ambiguous. Sequences were obtained from blood. As DNA, the CDR3 is TGCAGCGTTGGTTCGGGTTTGAACACTGAAGCTTTCTTT. As protein: CSVGSGLNTEAFF.